One and the same sample provided the 7 T cell receptor beta chains below, sequenced in a study of blood T cell repertoires in COVID-19. Sequencing was performed with immunoSEQ multiplex PCR; in TCRdb, only in-frame clones are kept and a portion is missing. This table has some 45,000 clones, 75% to 85% appearing once. The sample consisted of peripheral blood. All receptors derive from an elderly man in a cohort sampled during active COVID-19.

For this clone: This sample includes further DNA sequences coding for the same CDR3. This chain links TRBV28 with TRBJ2-5; 9 nucleotides align to TRBD2. The J segment lost 2 bases and the V segment lost 2 bases, leaving 3 bases of the junction unmatched. The CDR3 runs to 15 residues. Germline CDR1 is MDHEN and CDR2 is SYDVKM. The CDR3 nucleotides read TGTGCCAGCAGTTTACCTAGCGGGGTTCAAGAGACCCAGTACTTC. This encodes CASSLPSGVQETQYF.

The CDR3 DNA is TGTGCCATCAGTGACAGGGCGAACACCGGGGAGCTGTTTTTT. Its translation: CAISDRANTGELFF. The chain carries TRBV10-3 and TRBJ2-2; the D gene is possibly TRBD1 (5 bases). The CDR3 runs 14 residues. Germline V gene lookup returns CDR1 ENHRY and CDR2 SYGVKD. The V and J ends lost 3 bases and 0 bases respectively, with 5 bases between them.

The chain combines TRBV7-2 with TRBJ2-1, with 12 bases lining up with TRBD2. Trimming took 1 base from V and 7 from J; bases not matched to a gene: 8. The CDR3 has 17 residues. The germline V gene has CDR1 SGHTA and CDR2 FQGNSA. CDR3 sequence (DNA): TGTGCCAGCAGCTTAGGGGGGGCTAGCGGGGGGGCAAATGAGCAGTTCTTC. Translation gives CASSLGGASGGANEQFF.

The count of this clone is one. V and J are TRBV6-5 and TRBJ1-4; TRBD1 aligns across 9 bases. The CDR3 loop spans 14 amino acids. J gave up 5 bases and V 6 bases, and 4 bases lay outside the gene matches. Germline CDR1 reads MNHEY; CDR2 reads SVGAGI. The CDR3 sequence: CASSGTGGNEKLFF. The CDR3 nucleotides read TGTGCCAGCAGCGGAACAGGGGGCAATGAAAAACTGTTTTTT.

V is TRBV29-1 and J is TRBJ2-1; no clear D gene. Per germline, CDR1 SQVTM and CDR2 ANQGSEA. V was pared by 5 bases and J by 0 bases, with 5 bases between. The CDR3 is made up of 12 amino acids. The chain's CDR3 is CSVSVSYNEQFF. CDR3 DNA sequence: TGCAGCGTTTCTGTCTCCTACAATGAGCAGTTCTTC.

The rearrangement links TRBV18 to TRBJ1-4, with D unresolved. Germline CDR1 and CDR2: KGHSH and LQKENI. The germline V and J ends were trimmed by 10 bases and 1 base, with 10 bases remaining between them. There are 13 residues in the CDR3. The CDR3 is CATQSGTNEKLFF. For the CDR3, the DNA is TGTGCCACCCAATCGGGAACTAATGAAAAACTGTTTTTT.

The rearrangement links TRBV10-1 to TRBJ2-5; D remains ambiguous. V was trimmed by 4 bases and J by 2 bases, leaving 8 bases between them. Looked up from germline, CDR1 is WNHNN and CDR2 is SYGVQD (reference sequence). The CDR3 spans 13 residues. CDR3 protein: CASSVQIQETQYF. In DNA, the CDR3 is TGCGCCAGCAGTGTGCAGATACAAGAGACCCAGTACTTC.